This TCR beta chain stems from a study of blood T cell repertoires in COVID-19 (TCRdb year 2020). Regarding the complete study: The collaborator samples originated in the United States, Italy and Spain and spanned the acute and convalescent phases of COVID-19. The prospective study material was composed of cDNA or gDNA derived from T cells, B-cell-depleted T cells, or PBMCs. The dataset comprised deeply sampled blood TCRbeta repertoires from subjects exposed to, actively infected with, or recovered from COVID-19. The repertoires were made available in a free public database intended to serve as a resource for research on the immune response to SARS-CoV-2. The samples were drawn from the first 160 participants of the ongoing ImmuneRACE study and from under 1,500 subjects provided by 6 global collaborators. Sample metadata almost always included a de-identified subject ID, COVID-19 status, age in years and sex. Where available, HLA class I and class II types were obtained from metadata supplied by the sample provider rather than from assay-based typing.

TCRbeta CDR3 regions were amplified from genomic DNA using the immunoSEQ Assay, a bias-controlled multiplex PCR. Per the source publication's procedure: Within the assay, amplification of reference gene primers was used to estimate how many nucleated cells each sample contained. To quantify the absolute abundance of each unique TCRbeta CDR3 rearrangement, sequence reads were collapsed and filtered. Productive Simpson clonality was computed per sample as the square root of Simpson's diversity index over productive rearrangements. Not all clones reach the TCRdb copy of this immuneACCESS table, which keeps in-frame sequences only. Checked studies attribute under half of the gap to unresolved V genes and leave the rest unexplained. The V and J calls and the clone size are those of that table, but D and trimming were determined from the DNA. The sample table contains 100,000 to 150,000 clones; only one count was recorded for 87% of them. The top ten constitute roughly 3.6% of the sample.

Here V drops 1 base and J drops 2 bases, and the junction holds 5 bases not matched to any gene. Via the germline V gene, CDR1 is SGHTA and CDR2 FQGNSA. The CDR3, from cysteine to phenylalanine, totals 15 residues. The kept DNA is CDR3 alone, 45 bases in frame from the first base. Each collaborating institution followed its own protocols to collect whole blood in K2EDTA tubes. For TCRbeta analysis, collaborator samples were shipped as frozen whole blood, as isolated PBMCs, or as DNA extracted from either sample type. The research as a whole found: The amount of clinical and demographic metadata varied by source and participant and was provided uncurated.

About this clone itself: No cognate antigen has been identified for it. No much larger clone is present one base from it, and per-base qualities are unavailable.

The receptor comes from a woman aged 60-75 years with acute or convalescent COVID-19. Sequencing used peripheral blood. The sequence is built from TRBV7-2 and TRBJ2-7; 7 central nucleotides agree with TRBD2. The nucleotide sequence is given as TGTGCCAGCAGCTTAGTTGCTAGCGGCACCTACGAGCAGTACTTC. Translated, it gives CASSLVASGTYEQYF.